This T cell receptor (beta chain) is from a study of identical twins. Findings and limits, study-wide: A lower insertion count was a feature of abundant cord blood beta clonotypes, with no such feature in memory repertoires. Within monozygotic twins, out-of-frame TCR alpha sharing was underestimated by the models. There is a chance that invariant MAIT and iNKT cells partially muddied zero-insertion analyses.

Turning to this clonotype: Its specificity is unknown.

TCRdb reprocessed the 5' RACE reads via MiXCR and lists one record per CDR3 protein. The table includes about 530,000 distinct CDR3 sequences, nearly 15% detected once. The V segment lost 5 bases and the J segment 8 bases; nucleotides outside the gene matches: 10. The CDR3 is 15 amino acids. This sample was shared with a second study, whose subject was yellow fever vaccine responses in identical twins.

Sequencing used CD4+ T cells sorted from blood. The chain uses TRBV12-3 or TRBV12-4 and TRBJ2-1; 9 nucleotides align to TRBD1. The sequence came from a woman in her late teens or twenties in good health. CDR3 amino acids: CASSRGTGRVDEQFF. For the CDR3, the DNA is TGTGCCAGCAGTCGAGGGACAGGGAGGGTGGATGAGCAGTTCTTC.